The 23 T cell receptor beta chains presented below share a single source sample, sequenced in a study of response to subunit inactivated influenza vaccine. TCRdb independently ran MiXCR on the RT-PCR reads; one entry per CDR3 protein. Among around 600,000 distinct CDR3 sequences listed, about 11% were seen once. The data were also submitted as part of a second study, on T cells expressing NK-cell markers. Per that paper: Template switching by 5'RACE with UMIs generated the TCR beta cDNA.

The input for sequencing was PBMCs from blood, taken on the day of vaccination. The source is a man aged 50 to 60 who received an inactivated influenza vaccine.

The CDR3 DNA reads TGTGCCACCAGTGATTCCAACACAGATACGCAGTATTTT. As protein: CATSDSNTDTQYF. The chain uses TRBV24-1 and TRBJ2-3, with D unclear. The CDR3 is made up of 13 amino acids. V was shortened by 2 bases and J by 2 bases, with 4 bases between the two germline ends. Germline CDR1 is KGHDR and CDR2 is SFDVKD.

The chain is built from TRBV19 and TRBJ1-3; D unresolved. The V and J ends lost 7 bases and 0 bases respectively, with 13 bases between them. Germline loops: CDR1 LNHDA, CDR2 SQIVND (reference sequence). The CDR3 loop spans 15 amino acids. The CDR3 here is CASKQRPSSGNTIYF. CDR3 in DNA: TGTGCCAGTAAGCAACGGCCGAGCTCTGGAAACACCATATATTTT. Complete variable domain (other parts from reference TRBV19 and TRBJ1-3): DGGITQSPKYLFRKEGQNVTLSCEQNLNHDAMYWYRQDPGQGLRLIYYSQIVNDFQKGDIAEGYSVSREKKESFPLTVTSAQKNPTAFYLCASKQRPSSGNTIYFGEGSWLTVV.

This clonotype has a handful of counts. The chain links TRBV6-2 or TRBV6-3 to TRBJ1-5; D not resolved. Germline values: CDR1 MNHEY, CDR2 SVGEGT. V lost 6 bases and J lost 2, with 14 bases in between. This CDR3 spans 15 amino acids. The CDR3 nucleotides are TGTGCCAGCAGCCCGTTACTGGGTCGCAATCAGCCCCAGCATTTT. Protein product: CASSPLLGRNQPQHF.

This clonotype was counted between two and nine times. The chain has TRBV3-1 and TRBJ1-3, with D unclear. The CDR3 spans 11 residues. Germline CDR1 reads LGHDT; CDR2 reads YNNKEL (reference sequence). V was shortened by 7 bases and J by 7 bases, with 8 bases between the two germline ends. The chain's CDR3 is CASMSLNTIYF. The CDR3 nucleotides read TGTGCCAGCATGTCCCTGAACACCATATATTTT.

This clonotype was observed a few times. This chain links TRBV5-5 with TRBJ2-3; a weak D match, TRBD1 (5 bases). The germline gives CDR1 SGHKS, CDR2 YYEKEE (reference sequence). Trimming left V 0 bases short and J 2 bases short, with 13 bases between. This CDR3 spans 16 amino acids. The CDR3 region is CASSLVQGASTDTQYF. The CDR3 DNA sequence: TGTGCCAGCAGCTTGGTTCAGGGTGCTTCCACAGATACGCAGTATTTT.

The V and J genes are TRBV2 and TRBJ2-4; tentative D call: TRBD1 (5 bases). V lost 6 bases and J 6 bases, leaving 9 bases between the germline ends. This CDR3 is built from 12 residues. Germline V gene data show CDR1 as SNHLY and CDR2 as FYNNEI. CDR3 residues: CASSGHPNIQYF. CDR3 DNA: TGTGCCAGCAGCGGACACCCAAACATTCAGTACTTC.

This chain uses TRBV3-1 with TRBJ2-1; D remains unclear. V dropped 4 bases and J dropped 7 bases, with 8 bases sitting between them. This CDR3 contains 12 residues. Germline CDR1 and CDR2: LGHDT and YNNKEL (reference sequence). The CDR3 nucleotides are TGTGCCAGCAGCCTTAGGAATAATGAGCAGTTCTTC. Translation gives CASSLRNNEQFF.

The rearrangement links TRBV2 to TRBJ2-3, with D possibly being TRBD2 (5 bases). Germline V gene sequence: CDR1 SNHLY, CDR2 FYNNEI. V lost 9 bases and J 0 bases, leaving 13 bases between the germline ends. The CDR3 length is 14 residues. The CDR3 DNA is TGTGCCAGGGAGGAGAAGACTAGCACAGATACGCAGTATTTT. Its translation is CAREEKTSTDTQYF. The full variable domain, in which reference TRBV2 and TRBJ2-3 provide the parts outside the CDR3, is EPEVTQTPSHQVTQMGQEVILRCVPISNHLYFYWYRQILGQKVEFLVSFYNNEISEKSEIFDDQFSVERPDGSNFTLKIRSTKLEDSAMYFCAREEKTSTDTQYFGPGTRLTVL.

This chain links TRBV4-3 with TRBJ2-1, with TRBD2 matching over 8 bases. J was trimmed by 3 bases and V by 0 bases; bases with no gene match: 4. The germline CDR1 and CDR2 sequences are LGHNA and YSLEER. This CDR3 is 16 amino acids long. The CDR3 DNA reads TGCGCCAGCAGCCAAGATGAAGCGGGGGTCTACAATGAGCAGTTCTTC. This codes for CASSQDEAGVYNEQFF.

The V call is TRBV7-2, the J call TRBJ2-1, with D maybe TRBD2 (5 bases). This CDR3 has 14 residues. V gave up 2 bases and J gave up 8 bases, with 13 bases separating them. Germline values: CDR1 SGHTA, CDR2 FQGNSA. In DNA, the CDR3 is TGTGCCAGCAGCTTAACGGGAAATGTCTATGAGCAGTTCTTC. It is translated as CASSLTGNVYEQFF. The full variable domain, with the rest looked up from reference TRBV7-2 and TRBJ2-1, is GAGVSQSPSNKVTEKGKDVELRCDPISGHTALYWYRQSLGQGLEFLIYFQGNSAPDKSGLPSDRFSAERTGGSVSTLTIQRTQQEDSAVYLCASSLTGNVYEQFFGPGTRLTVL.

The J gene is TRBJ2-3, the V gene TRBV15; D unresolved. The CDR3 spans 15 residues. Trimming took 0 bases from V and 4 from J, leaving 11 bases between them. Germline V gene lookup returns CDR1 LNHNV and CDR2 YYDKDF (reference sequence). The CDR3 DNA follows: TGTGCCACCAGCAGAGATACTTACGGAGCAGATACGCAGTATTTT. Protein sequence: CATSRDTYGADTQYF.

The rearrangement links TRBV19 to TRBJ1-5; no firm D call. The CDR3 contains 16 residues. Trimming cost V 4 bases and J 0 bases, with 13 bases left between them. The germline CDR1 and CDR2 sequences are LNHDA and SQIVND (reference sequence). CDR3 sequence: CASSTYRAASNQPQHF. The DNA of the CDR3 is TGTGCCAGTAGTACGTACCGGGCCGCTAGCAATCAGCCCCAGCATTTT.

The chain joins TRBV4-2 to TRBJ2-2; D call uncertain. The V gene lost 0 bases and the J gene lost 9 bases, with 5 bases spanning the gap. Germline CDR1 reads LGHNA; CDR2 reads YNFKEQ. The CDR3 covers 12 residues. CDR3 coding DNA: TGTGCCAGCAGCCAAGATGGTAGGGAGCTGTTTTTT. Translation gives CASSQDGRELFF.

This clonotype has a handful of counts. J is TRBJ2-4 and V is TRBV5-1; 8 nucleotides agree with TRBD2. Per the germline V gene, CDR1 is SGHRS and CDR2 is YFSETQ. The CDR3 is 14 residues long. V shed 3 bases and J 3 bases; nucleotides not matched to a gene: 2. CDR3 loop: CASSSGTSKNIQYF. The CDR3, as DNA: TGCGCCAGCAGCTCCGGGACTAGCAAAAACATTCAGTACTTC.

The chain recombines TRBV7-2 with TRBJ2-7; the D gene is possibly TRBD2 (5 bases). V lost 4 bases and J lost 0, with 10 bases in between. This CDR3 contains 14 residues. In germline, CDR1 is SGHTA, CDR2 FQGNSA. CDR3 sequence (DNA): TGTGCCAGCAGCTCCGGGATGTACTCCTACGAGCAGTACTTC. Translation gives CASSSGMYSYEQYF. The whole variable domain, filled in from reference TRBV7-2 and TRBJ2-7, reads GAGVSQSPSNKVTEKGKDVELRCDPISGHTALYWYRQSLGQGLEFLIYFQGNSAPDKSGLPSDRFSAERTGGSVSTLTIQRTQQEDSAVYLCASSSGMYSYEQYFGPGTRLTVT.

The V gene is TRBV7-2, the J gene TRBJ1-5; D gene ambiguous. The CDR3 covers 13 residues. V was pared by 1 base and J by 9 bases, with 10 bases between. Germline V gene lookup returns CDR1 SGHTA and CDR2 FQGNSA. The CDR3 coding sequence is TGTGCCAGCAGCTTAGGGCTGGTATCGCCCCAGCATTTT. It translates to CASSLGLVSPQHF.

CDR3 sequence reads: CASSLALAGDFPNEQFF. DNA for the CDR3: TGCGCCAGCAGCTTGGCGTTAGCGGGAGATTTTCCCAATGAGCAGTTCTTC. The V and J genes are TRBV5-1 and TRBJ2-1, with 9 bases fitting TRBD2. Germline CDR1 is SGHRS and CDR2 is YFSETQ. The V and J ends lost 0 bases and 6 bases, in that order; junction bases with no gene match: 10. The CDR3 runs 17 residues. Supplemented by reference TRBV5-1 and TRBJ2-1, the full variable domain reads KAGVTQTPRYLIKTRGQQVTLSCSPISGHRSVSWYQQTPGQGLQFLFEYFSETQRNKGNFPGRFSGRQFSNSRSEMNVSTLELGDSALYLCASSLALAGDFPNEQFFGPGTRLTVL.

V usage is TRBV5-1 and J usage is TRBJ2-5, with 7 bases lining up with TRBD1. The ends lost 4 bases at V and 4 bases at J; junction bases unmatched: 10. Germline CDR1 reads SGHRS; CDR2 reads YFSETQ. This CDR3 is built from 15 residues. The CDR3 DNA sequence: TGCGCCAGCAGCCCAACAACAGGGGAAGGAGAGACCCAGTACTTC. It specifies CASSPTTGEGETQYF.

A note on this clonotype: One end of the junction varies from germline; a read error may be responsible. The rearrangement joins TRBV27 to TRBJ2-7; 10 positions match TRBD1. The V gene's germline CDR1 is MNHEY and CDR2 SMNVEV (reference sequence). The CDR3 contains 14 residues. The CDR3 sequence: CASSPDRGLYEQYF. DNA for the CDR3: TGCGCCAGCAGCCCAGACAGGGGGCTTTACGAGCAGTACTTC.

In its sample, this clonotype was seen many times. The V and J genes are TRBV7-3 and TRBJ2-3; D not certain. Germline V lookup: CDR1 SGHTA, CDR2 FQGTGA. Trimming pared 6 bases from V and 2 bases from J, leaving 12 bases between. This CDR3 contains 14 residues. The CDR3 DNA is TGTGCCAGCAGAGAGTCTTTACCCACAGATACGCAGTATTTT. Protein: CASRESLPTDTQYF.

The V call is TRBV3-1, the J call TRBJ2-5; D is uncertain. Per the germline V gene, CDR1 is LGHDT and CDR2 is YNNKEL (reference sequence). V lost 4 bases to trimming and J lost 1 base, with 16 bases between them. The CDR3 consists of 16 residues. CDR3 amino acids: CASSPILDPGQETQYF. CDR3 DNA sequence: TGTGCCAGCAGCCCGATTCTTGATCCGGGCCAAGAGACCCAGTACTTC.

This clonotype turned up a few times. The J gene is TRBJ2-3, the V gene TRBV4-3; 12 bases agree with TRBD2. V gave up 5 bases and J gave up 4 bases; unmatched junction bases: 7. The germline CDR1 and CDR2 sequences are LGHNA and YSLEER. CDR3 length equals 16 residues. CDR3 nucleotides: TGCGCCAGCAGCGCAGGACTAGCGGGATATCCAGATACGCAGTATTTT. This codes for CASSAGLAGYPDTQYF.

The table lists this clonotype with a few counts. The chain joins TRBV11-2 to TRBJ2-1; TRBD2 agrees at 14 bases. J gave up 5 bases and V 5 bases, and 8 bases lay outside the gene matches. CDR1 is SGHAT, CDR2 FQNNGV, per germline. The CDR3 runs to 17 residues. Here the CDR3 reads CASSRPTSGRGNNEQFF. DNA of the CDR3: TGTGCCAGCAGCCGCCCGACTAGCGGGAGGGGAAACAATGAGCAGTTCTTC. Full variable domain (missing parts from reference TRBV11-2 and TRBJ2-1): EAGVAQSPRYKIIEKRQSVAFWCNPISGHATLYWYQQILGQGPKLLIQFQNNGVVDDSQLPKDRFSAERLKGVDSTLKIQPAKLEDSAVYLCASSRPTSGRGNNEQFFGPGTRLTVL.